The entry that follows covers one T cell receptor (beta chain) sequence. The target antigen is unknown. Trimming removed 4 bases at V and 0 bases at J, with 24 bases between. The germline V gene has CDR1 MNHEY and CDR2 SMNVEV (reference sequence). The CDR3 has 19 amino acids. A multiplex PCR was run with 60 Vbeta primers and 13 Jbeta primers. Sequencing used immunoSEQ multiplex PCR; TCRdb keeps in-frame clones, though not all of them. The sample consists of over 100,000 clones, just under 90% of them appearing once. These data are taken from a study of cytomegalovirus exposure and HLA in healthy donors. Whole-study results and caveats: A few CMV-associated chains were confirmed in vitro to be specific for CMV antigens.

The sequenced material came from PBMCs. The genes are TRBV27 and TRBJ1-2, with a possible D match to TRBD1 (5 bases). The receptor was isolated from a woman aged 25 to 39 in good health and CMV-seronegative. In DNA, the CDR3 is TGTGCCAGCAGTTCCCTCCCCGGGGACTGGACACCGACTAACTATGGCTACACCTTC. It translates to CASSSLPGDWTPTNYGYTF.